The 21 T cell receptor beta chains listed next were all sequenced from one sample in a study of blood T cell repertoires in COVID-19. Only in-frame clones appear in the TCRdb table, and some are missing; sequencing was by immunoSEQ multiplex PCR. The profile shows 70,000 or so clones, roughly 87% of them singletons. The specimen sequenced was peripheral blood. Receptor source: a woman aged 80 or over with active or convalescent COVID-19.

This sequence joins TRBV5-5 and TRBJ2-7, with TRBD1 matching 8 bases. CDR3 length: 17 amino acids. The germline gives CDR1 SGHKS, CDR2 YYEKEE (reference sequence). V dropped 0 bases and J dropped 4; count of bases not matched to a gene: 12. CDR3 bases: TGTGCCAGCAGCTTGGACCCCCTCGGACAGGGCGGGTACGAGCAGTACTTC. This encodes CASSLDPLGQGGYEQYF.

CDR3: CASSQDQDLANYGYTF. The CDR3 DNA follows: TGCGCCAGCAGCCAAGATCAAGATTTAGCTAACTATGGCTACACCTTC. V and J are TRBV4-1 and TRBJ1-2; D is ambiguous. V was trimmed by 0 bases and J by 0 bases, leaving 11 bases between them. This CDR3 has 16 amino acids. CDR1 and CDR2 (germline): MGHRA, YSYEKL.

The chain employs TRBV2 and TRBJ1-2, with 9 bases matching TRBD1. This CDR3 region has 14 residues. The germline V gene has CDR1 SNHLY and CDR2 FYNNEI. After removal of 5 bases from V and 1 base from J, the junction contained 2 bases not matched to a gene. The CDR3 loop is CASSRDRDNYGYTF. The CDR3 DNA reads TGTGCCAGCAGTCGGGACAGGGATAACTATGGCTACACCTTC.

J is TRBJ1-2 and V is TRBV4-3; 9 bases are a match to TRBD1. Germline V gene sequence: CDR1 LGHNA, CDR2 YSLEER. This CDR3 is built from 21 residues. V trimming: 0 bases; J trimming: 1 base; junction bases outside the gene matches: 18. CDR3 amino acids: CASSQEYVSGTGPTRNYGYTF. DNA of the CDR3: TGCGCCAGCAGCCAAGAATACGTAAGTGGGACAGGGCCCACACGTAACTATGGCTACACCTTC.

The chain employs TRBV7-7 and TRBJ2-1; 9 bases are a match to TRBD1. V was clipped by 3 bases and J by 10 bases; unmatched bases: 7. The CDR3 is 14 residues long. CDR1 is SSHAT and CDR2 is FNYEAQ in the germline V gene (reference sequence). The CDR3 sequence: CASSLGTGPGEQFF. DNA for the CDR3: TGTGCCAGCAGCTTGGGGACAGGGCCGGGGGAGCAGTTCTTC.

This chain joins TRBV20-1 and TRBJ1-1, with D maybe TRBD1 (6 bases). Germline-derived CDR1 and CDR2 are DFQATT and SNEGSKA (reference sequence). V lost 3 bases and J 8 bases, leaving 19 bases between the germline ends. The CDR3 length is 14 residues. For the CDR3, the DNA is TGCAGTGCTAGTCGAGACGGGGCAGGGGAGGAAGCTTTCTTT. Its protein product is CSASRDGAGEEAFF.

The gene calls are TRBV30 and TRBJ1-6, with TRBD1 as a possible D gene (6 bases). V was pared by 2 bases and J by 10 bases, with 12 bases between. CDR3 length: 13 residues. CDR1 is GTSNPN and CDR2 is SVGIG in the germline V gene (reference sequence). The CDR3, as DNA: TGTGCCTGGAGTCCCCACAGGGACTCACCCCTCCACTTT. Translation gives CAWSPHRDSPLHF.

This clone was detected only once. V usage is TRBV7-2 and J usage is TRBJ2-3, with 9 bases aligning to TRBD2. V gave up 5 bases and J gave up 5 bases; unmatched junction bases: 11. Germline values: CDR1 SGHTA, CDR2 FQGNSA. This CDR3 region has 16 residues. CDR3 in DNA: TGTGCCAGCAGCGTCAGTAGCGGGGGAACTTTAGATACGCAGTATTTT. This encodes CASSVSSGGTLDTQYF.

The rearrangement links TRBV25-1 to TRBJ1-6; D remains unclear. Trimming removed 7 bases from V and 9 bases from J, with 22 bases in between. The CDR3 spans 16 residues. In germline, CDR1 is MGHDK, CDR2 SYGVNS. In DNA, the CDR3 is TGTGCCAGCACCCCGTGGGCGAACGAGGGTAGTTCACCCCTCCACTTT. Its translation is CASTPWANEGSSPLHF.

This chain joins TRBV30 and TRBJ2-5; 9 nucleotides agree with TRBD2. CDR3 length equals 14 residues. CDR1 is GTSNPN and CDR2 is SVGIG in the germline V gene (reference sequence). With V trimmed by 3 bases and J by 0 bases, 2 bases remained unmatched. The CDR3 DNA is TGTGCCTGGAGCCGACTAGCGGACCAAGAGACCCAGTACTTC. It yields the protein CAWSRLADQETQYF.

The chain carries TRBV5-6 and TRBJ1-2; D uncertain. Germline V gene lookup returns CDR1 SGHDT and CDR2 YYEEEE. V was shortened by 1 base and J by 7 bases, with 14 bases between the two germline ends. This CDR3 contains 14 residues. CDR3 bases: TGTGCCAGCAGCTTGCCAGGTCAGTTCCCTGGCTACACCTTC. This encodes CASSLPGQFPGYTF. The full variable domain, completed using reference TRBV5-6 and TRBJ1-2, is DAGVTQSPTHLIKTRGQQVTLRCSPKSGHDTVSWYQQALGQGPQFIFQYYEEEERQRGNFPDRFSGHQFPNYSSELNVNALLLGDSALYLCASSLPGQFPGYTFGSGTRLTVV.

The chain joins TRBV27 to TRBJ1-4; D unresolved. The CDR3 length is 12 residues. Germline lookup yields CDR1 MNHEY and CDR2 SMNVEV (reference sequence). V was shortened by 6 bases and J by 11 bases, with 13 bases between the two germline ends. The CDR3 protein is CASSPPGGKLFF. The CDR3 DNA reads TGTGCCAGCAGCCCCCCAGGCGGGAAACTGTTTTTT.

In its sample, this clone was seen once. The rearrangement joins TRBV5-6 to TRBJ1-1; D is ambiguous. The CDR3 is 14 residues long. Germline CDR1 and CDR2: SGHDT and YYEEEE. V was trimmed by 0 bases and J by 0 bases, leaving 6 bases between them. CDR3 region: CASSLVHLNTEAFF. The CDR3 DNA follows: TGTGCCAGCAGCTTGGTACACCTGAACACTGAAGCTTTCTTT.

The chain couples TRBV23-1 to TRBJ2-7, with a weak D call TRBD2 (5 bases). Being an ORF, TRBV23-1 has a function that is uncertain. V was shortened by 10 bases and J by 3 bases, with 10 bases between the two germline ends. The CDR3 contains 11 residues. CDR3 protein: CANPGVYEQYF. The CDR3 nucleotides are TGCGCCAACCCCGGGGTCTACGAGCAGTACTTC.

This chain joins TRBV5-1 and TRBJ1-6, with D maybe TRBD1 (5 bases). The CDR3 consists of 14 residues. CDR1 is SGHRS and CDR2 is YFSETQ in the germline V gene. V lost 3 bases to trimming and J lost 8 bases, with 12 bases between them. CDR3 residues: CASSSQGDDSPLHF. The CDR3 DNA sequence: TGCGCCAGCAGCTCTCAGGGTGATGATTCACCCCTCCACTTT. The variable domain in full, completed from reference TRBV5-1 and TRBJ1-6, reads KAGVTQTPRYLIKTRGQQVTLSCSPISGHRSVSWYQQTPGQGLQFLFEYFSETQRNKGNFPGRFSGRQFSNSRSEMNVSTLELGDSALYLCASSSQGDDSPLHFGNGTRLTVT.

V is TRBV9 and J is TRBJ2-3; TRBD2 agrees at 11 bases. With V trimmed by 3 bases and J by 2 bases, 5 bases remained unmatched. The germline gives CDR1 SGDLS, CDR2 YYNGEE. This CDR3 comprises 16 residues. CDR3 nucleotide sequence: TGTGCCAGCAGCGCTAGCGGGGGGCTCCTCACAGATACGCAGTATTTT. This codes for CASSASGGLLTDTQYF.

The V gene is TRBV6-5, the J gene TRBJ2-4; tentative D call: TRBD2 (5 bases). Germline V gene data show CDR1 as MNHEY and CDR2 as SVGAGI. CDR3 size: 14 residues. Trimming stripped 10 bases from V and 6 bases from J, with 19 bases between. CDR3 bases: TGTGCCACCCACGAGGGCCCCACGGGAAACATTCAGTACTTC. Amino acids: CATHEGPTGNIQYF.

The V gene is TRBV2, the J gene TRBJ2-1; the D gene is possibly TRBD2 (5 bases). V lost 4 bases and J 14 bases, leaving 15 bases between the germline ends. This CDR3 region has 12 residues. Germline CDR1 reads SNHLY; CDR2 reads FYNNEI. The CDR3 DNA sequence: TGTGCCAGCAGTGGCCTGCCTAGCAGTAAGTTCTTC. This translates into CASSGLPSSKFF. The full variable domain, with the rest looked up from reference TRBV2 and TRBJ2-1, is EPEVTQTPSHQVTQMGQEVILRCVPISNHLYFYWYRQILGQKVEFLVSFYNNEISEKSEIFDDQFSVERPDGSNFTLKIRSTKLEDSAMYFCASSGLPSSKFFGPGTRLTVL.

This clone was counted a few times. CDR3 nucleotide sequence: TGTGCCACCAAAGCCGGACATTACGAGCAGTACTTC. Its translation: CATKAGHYEQYF. The chain employs TRBV28 and TRBJ2-7; tentative D call: TRBD1 (5 bases). CDR1 and CDR2 from the germline V gene are MDHEN and SYDVKM. The CDR3 runs to 12 residues. Trimming shortened V by 10 bases and J by 4 bases, and 14 bases separated the two germline ends.

This chain connects TRBV28 to TRBJ1-2, with D possibly matching TRBD1 (6 bases). The germline V and J ends were trimmed by 5 bases and 4 bases, with 17 bases remaining between them. Germline V lookup: CDR1 MDHEN, CDR2 SYDVKM. The CDR3 is made up of 15 amino acids. CDR3 sequence (DNA): TGTGCCAGCAGTCTAGAACAGGGTTGGGGCTATGGCTACACCTTC. Encoded protein: CASSLEQGWGYGYTF.

The rearrangement links TRBV18 to TRBJ2-7; TRBD1 aligns across 9 bases. Germline V gives CDR1 KGHSH, CDR2 LQKENI. V shed 3 bases, J shed 5 bases, and the junction held 17 bases outside the gene matches. CDR3 length: 18 amino acids. The CDR3 nucleotides are TGTGCCAGCTCACCTCCGGGACAGGGAGGAGTTGGGCTGAACGAGCAGTACTTC. It translates to CASSPPGQGGVGLNEQYF. The full variable domain, with the rest looked up from reference TRBV18 and TRBJ2-7, is NAGVMQNPRHLVRRRGQEARLRCSPMKGHSHVYWYRQLPEEGLKFMVYLQKENIIDESGMPKERFSAEFPKEGPSILRIQQVVRGDSAAYFCASSPPGQGGVGLNEQYFGPGTRLTVT.